Listed below are T cell receptor beta chains from one sample, sequenced in a study of human T cells and chemical hapten exposure. TCRdb analysed the RACE reads with MiXCR anew, one entry per CDR3 protein. The sample includes 25,000 to 30,000 distinct CDR3 sequences, 8.5% to 9.5% of them seen just once. The sample consisted of whole blood, taken in connection with sensitization to the hapten diphenylcyclopropenone (DPC). Source of these receptors: a man aged 25 to 40 with alopecia areata. Some clones in this sample may be carry-over from other donors' samples. The CDR3 runs from the conserved cysteine through the conserved F or W. The D gene is left open where the match is weak. The size entry is marked missing in some rows and otherwise reads once, few, many or a size class.

v_call: TRBV11-2; d_call: NA; clone_size: medium-sized; j_call: TRBJ2-1; cdr3_aa: CASSLTPGDEQFF; cdr3_nt: TGTGCCAGCAGCTTAACTCCCGGGGATGAGCAGTTCTTC
v_call: TRBV7-9; d_call: NA; clone_size: many; j_call: TRBJ1-2; cdr3_aa: CASSPLQKDYTF; cdr3_nt: TGTGCCAGCAGCCCCCTACAGAAAGACTACACCTTC
v_call: TRBV9; d_call: NA; clone_size: NA; j_call: TRBJ2-3; cdr3_aa: CASSADRIRTDTQYF; cdr3_nt: TGTGCCAGCAGCGCCGACAGAATTCGCACAGATACGCAGTATTTT
v_call: TRBV7-2; d_call: TRBD2; clone_size: many; j_call: TRBJ2-5; cdr3_aa: CASSPFSGRVRETQYF; cdr3_nt: TGTGCCAGCAGCCCATTTAGCGGGAGGGTCAGGGAGACCCAGTACTTC
v_call: TRBV2; d_call: NA; clone_size: few; j_call: TRBJ1-1; cdr3_aa: CASSEAQRGGTEAFF; cdr3_nt: TGTGCCAGCAGTGAAGCGCAAAGGGGGGGAACTGAAGCTTTCTTT
v_call: TRBV6-6; d_call: NA; clone_size: many; j_call: TRBJ1-1; cdr3_aa: CASSHGKSEAFF; cdr3_nt: TGTGCCAGCAGCCACGGAAAAAGCGAAGCTTTCTTT
v_call: TRBV5-5; d_call: NA; clone_size: NA; j_call: TRBJ1-5; cdr3_aa: CASSLVGTDNQPQHF; cdr3_nt: TGTGCCAGCAGCTTGGTTGGTACAGATAATCAGCCCCAGCATTTT
v_call: TRBV20-1; d_call: TRBD1; clone_size: many; j_call: TRBJ1-5; cdr3_aa: CSAGGDVLGAQHF; cdr3_nt: TGCAGTGCAGGGGGCGACGTCCTCGGGGCCCAGCATTTT
v_call: TRBV7-6; d_call: NA; clone_size: NA; j_call: TRBJ2-1; cdr3_aa: CASSLERGASSPYNEQFF; cdr3_nt: TGTGCCAGCAGCTTAGAAAGAGGAGCAAGCTCCCCCTACAATGAGCAGTTCTTC
v_call: TRBV4-3; d_call: TRBD1; clone_size: NA; j_call: TRBJ1-1; cdr3_aa: CASSQDRTGGPLNTEAFF; cdr3_nt: TGCGCCAGCAGCCAAGATCGGACAGGGGGCCCCCTGAACACTGAAGCTTTCTTT
v_call: TRBV24-1; d_call: TRBD1; clone_size: NA; j_call: TRBJ2-7; cdr3_aa: CATKVRRSPDRVILGQYF; cdr3_nt: TGTGCCACCAAAGTACGAAGGAGTCCGGACAGGGTCATTCTCGGGCAGTACTTC
v_call: TRBV27; d_call: TRBD2; clone_size: many; j_call: TRBJ2-3; cdr3_aa: CASSPASGLDTQYF; cdr3_nt: TGTGCCAGCAGTCCGGCTAGCGGCCTCGATACGCAGTATTTT
v_call: TRBV27; d_call: NA; clone_size: NA; j_call: TRBJ2-1; cdr3_aa: CASSLSVRAGDEQFF; cdr3_nt: TGTGCCAGCAGTTTATCAGTCAGGGCAGGGGATGAGCAGTTCTTC
v_call: TRBV7-9; d_call: NA; clone_size: many; j_call: TRBJ2-7; cdr3_aa: CASSYPEADSYEQYF; cdr3_nt: TGTGCCAGCAGCTACCCGGAGGCGGATTCCTACGAGCAGTACTTC
v_call: TRBV6-5; d_call: NA; clone_size: many; j_call: TRBJ2-2; cdr3_aa: CASSYGGTGELFF; cdr3_nt: TGTGCCAGCAGTTACGGGGGCACCGGGGAGCTGTTTTTT
v_call: TRBV29-1; d_call: NA; clone_size: many; j_call: TRBJ2-5; cdr3_aa: CSVGGGEETQYF; cdr3_nt: TGCAGCGTTGGTGGAGGGGAAGAGACCCAGTACTTC
v_call: TRBV3-1; d_call: NA; clone_size: NA; j_call: TRBJ1-3; cdr3_aa: CASSPERNTIYF; cdr3_nt: TGTGCCAGCAGCCCCGAGAGAAACACCATATATTTT
v_call: TRBV29-1; d_call: NA; clone_size: NA; j_call: TRBJ1-1; cdr3_aa: CSVSRTWNTEAFF; cdr3_nt: TGCAGCGTTTCCCGGACCTGGAACACTGAAGCTTTCTTT
v_call: TRBV6-1; d_call: TRBD1; clone_size: few; j_call: TRBJ2-7; cdr3_aa: CASRDGQGIYEQYF; cdr3_nt: TGTGCCAGCAGGGATGGACAGGGGATCTACGAGCAGTACTTC